This T cell receptor (beta chain) originates from a study of CD8 T cells in ankylosing spondylitis. Notes on the study in general: Disease-linked clones bore a CD8+ phenotype and were relatively rare in peripheral blood.

The CDR3 has 12 residues. The germline gives CDR1 SEHNR, CDR2 FQNEAQ (reference sequence). V dropped 0 bases and J dropped 8 bases, with 7 bases sitting between them. TCRdb called the 5' RACE reads again in MiXCR, with one record for every CDR3 protein. The repertoire holds some 90,000 distinct CDR3 sequences, with around 25% as singletons. Comment on this clonotype: Its antigen is as yet unknown.

This sequence joins TRBV7-9 and TRBJ1-2; D uncertain. The material sequenced was blood, either unsorted or a sorted T cell fraction (not recorded which). The sequence was obtained from a male donor with ankylosing spondylitis or in good health (not recorded which). In DNA, the CDR3 is TGTGCCAGCAGCTTAGCCTCTGAGGGCTACACCTTC. Protein product: CASSLASEGYTF.